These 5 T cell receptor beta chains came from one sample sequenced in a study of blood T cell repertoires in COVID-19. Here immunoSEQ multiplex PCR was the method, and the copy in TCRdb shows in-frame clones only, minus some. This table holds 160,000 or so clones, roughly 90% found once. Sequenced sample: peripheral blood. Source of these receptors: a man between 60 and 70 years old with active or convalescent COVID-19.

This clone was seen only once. The CDR3 region is CASSLMGQGASYNEQFF. In DNA form, the CDR3 reads TGTGCCAGCAGCTTAATGGGACAGGGGGCGTCCTACAATGAGCAGTTCTTC. This chain links TRBV11-2 with TRBJ2-1, with TRBD1 matching over 12 bases. Per the germline V gene, CDR1 is SGHAT and CDR2 is FQNNGV. V was clipped by 2 bases and J by 1 base; unmatched bases: 3. The CDR3 extends over 17 amino acids.

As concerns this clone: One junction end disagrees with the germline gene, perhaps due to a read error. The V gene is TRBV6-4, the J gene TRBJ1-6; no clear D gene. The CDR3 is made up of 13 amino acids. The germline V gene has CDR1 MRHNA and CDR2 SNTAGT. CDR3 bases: TGTGCCAGCAGTGACTCGTATAGTTCACCCCTCCACTTT. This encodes CASSDSYSSPLHF.

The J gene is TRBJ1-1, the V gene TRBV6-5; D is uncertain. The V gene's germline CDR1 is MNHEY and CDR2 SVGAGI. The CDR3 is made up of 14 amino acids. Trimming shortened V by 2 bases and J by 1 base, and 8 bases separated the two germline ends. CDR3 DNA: TGTGCCAGCAGTTACAATTTCCGGAACACTGAAGCTTTCTTT. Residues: CASSYNFRNTEAFF.

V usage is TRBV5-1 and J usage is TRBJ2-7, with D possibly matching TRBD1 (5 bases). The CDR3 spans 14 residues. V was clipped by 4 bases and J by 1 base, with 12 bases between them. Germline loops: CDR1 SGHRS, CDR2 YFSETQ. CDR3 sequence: CASSPRDRSYEQYF. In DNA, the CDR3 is TGCGCCAGCAGCCCCAGGGATCGTTCCTACGAGCAGTACTTC.

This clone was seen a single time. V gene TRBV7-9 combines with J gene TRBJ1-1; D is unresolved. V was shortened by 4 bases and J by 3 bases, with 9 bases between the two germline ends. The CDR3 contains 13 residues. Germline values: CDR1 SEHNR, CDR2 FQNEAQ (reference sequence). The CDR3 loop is CASSYRQDTEAFF. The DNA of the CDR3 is TGTGCCAGCAGCTACCGCCAGGACACTGAAGCTTTCTTT.